This T cell receptor beta chain was identified in a study of OX40 agonist ivuxolimab in advanced cancers. Study details: The group had a mean age of 60 years, ranged from 23 to 79, and was 82.7% male.

Anyone with autoimmune disease history or systemic immunosuppression was excluded. TCRdb keeps only in-frame clones here, not all; method: immunoSEQ multiplex PCR. The top ten hold over 2.5% of the sample, which has tens of thousands of clones, approximately 90% seen once. This CDR3 region has 16 residues. V was trimmed by 1 base and J by 5 bases, leaving 17 bases between them. The V gene's germline CDR1 is SGHDN and CDR2 FVKESK. In this sample, this clone turned up once. The specimen was CD4+ or CD8+ T cells sorted from blood, collected in a trial of the OX40 agonist ivuxolimab. The sequence was collected from an adult with an advanced solid tumor such as melanoma, head and neck, liver or kidney cancer. J is TRBJ1-1 and V is TRBV14; D possibly corresponds to TRBD1 (5 bases). CDR3 in DNA: TGTGCCAGCAGCCAAGCCCCTCTTTTGCAGGGTACTGAAGCTTTCTTT. This encodes CASSQAPLLQGTEAFF.